One and the same sample provided the 30 T cell receptor beta chains below, sequenced in a study of T-cell reconstitution after alpha-beta-depleted transplantation in children (dated by TCRdb to the mid-2010s). The method was PCR. The sample was run on an Illumina HiSeq 2500. Molecular barcoding was employed in the preparation of TCR libraries, with unique molecular identifiers being used to normalize TCRbeta repertoire quantification. TCRdb reworked the public reads: Q25 trimming with fastp, MiXCR clone assembly, productive beta chains retained. Identical CDR3 protein sequences are pooled into one entry, listed with their most common genes and DNA. This sample lists hundreds of thousands of distinct CDR3 sequences; about 14% were detected once. The ten largest clonotypes hold 3.5% to 4.5% of the sample. This specimen was PBMCs, taken from the stem cell graft. The source of these receptors is a human donor who donated a stem cell graft to a child with Fanconi anemia.

This clonotype was recorded many times. V is TRBV29-1 and J is TRBJ2-1; 10 bases are shared with TRBD1. J lost 4 bases, V lost 5 bases, and 5 bases had no gene match. CDR1 is SQVTM, CDR2 ANQGSEA, per germline. This CDR3 has 14 amino acids. CDR3 sequence: CSVQRDRGYNEQFF. The CDR3 nucleotides read TGCAGCGTTCAACGGGACAGGGGTTACAATGAGCAGTTCTTC.

A word on this clonotype: This may be a read error, as it is one base from a much larger clone. Likely a read error: the CDR3 ends without its conserved phenylalanine or tryptophan. The rearrangement joins TRBV4-2 to TRBJ1-1, with D uncertain. The CDR3 is 14 residues long. The V and J ends lost 0 bases and 7 bases respectively, with 12 bases between them. The germline V gene encodes CDR1 LGHNA and CDR2 YNFKEQ. This CDR3 is CASSQEWVAVEAFY. CDR3 nucleotides: TGTGCCAGCAGCCAAGAGTGGGTCGCGGTTGAAGCTTTCTAT.

The CDR3 protein is CASDPRGDGNTIYF. Written as DNA, the CDR3 is TGTGCCAGCGACCCTCGAGGGGATGGAAACACCATATATTTT. The V call is TRBV7-6, the J call TRBJ1-3, with a weak D call TRBD1 (5 bases). Trimming stripped 8 bases from V and 3 bases from J, with 14 bases between. The CDR3 totals 14 residues. Germline loops: CDR1 SGHVS, CDR2 FNYEAQ.

This clonotype was picked up a small number of times. The J gene is TRBJ2-3, the V gene TRBV4-3, with D uncertain. Trimming left V 3 bases short and J 0 bases short, with 16 bases between. Germline V lookup: CDR1 LGHNA, CDR2 YSLEER. CDR3 length: 17 amino acids. The CDR3 spells CASSQDRPLESTDTQYF. The CDR3 DNA follows: TGCGCCAGCAGCCAGGATCGACCCCTAGAGAGCACAGATACGCAGTATTTT.

This clonotype has more than one count but fewer than ten. The genes are TRBV10-2 and TRBJ2-7; D may correspond to TRBD1 or TRBD2 (5 bases each). The CDR3 contains 14 residues. The V and J ends lost 4 bases and 2 bases respectively, with 12 bases between them. Germline V gene lookup returns CDR1 WSHSY and CDR2 SAAADI. The DNA for the CDR3 is TGCGCCAGCAGTGGGGGGATACAGACCTACGAGCAGTACTTC. Amino acids: CASSGGIQTYEQYF.

Ten or more counts support this clonotype. The chain joins TRBV4-3 to TRBJ1-5; no firm D call. Per the germline V gene, CDR1 is LGHNA and CDR2 is YSLEER. Trimming removed 1 base at V and 3 bases at J, with 10 bases between. The CDR3 loop spans 15 amino acids. CDR3 DNA sequence: TGCGCCAGCAGCCAAGTCAGGCAGTCCAATCAGCCCCAGCATTTT. It encodes CASSQVRQSNQPQHF.

The chain joins TRBV20-1 to TRBJ1-1, with a tentative D call TRBD1 (6 bases). The CDR3 totals 12 residues. Deletions cut 3 bases from V and 3 bases from J, with 8 bases between. The germline V gene has CDR1 DFQATT and CDR2 SNEGSKA (reference sequence). DNA of the CDR3: TGCAGTGCTAGCGGGGGGCACACTGAAGCTTTCTTT. Its translation is CSASGGHTEAFF.

The chain uses TRBV7-8 and TRBJ1-2, with 7 bases fitting TRBD1. The CDR3 covers 13 residues. Germline-derived CDR1 and CDR2 are SGHVS and FQNEAQ. With 5 bases clipped from V and 8 bases from J, the junction kept 8 bases outside the gene matches. CDR3 bases: TGTGCCAGCAGCCGATTCACAGGGGACGGCTACACCTTC. Amino acids: CASSRFTGDGYTF.

This clonotype has a handful of counts. In DNA form, the CDR3 reads TGTGCCAGCACCCAGGCTAGGCTATTTGGCTACACCTTC. It encodes CASTQARLFGYTF. V is TRBV28 and J is TRBJ1-2, with D unclear. Germline values: CDR1 MDHEN, CDR2 SYDVKM. Deletions cut 7 bases from V and 7 bases from J, with 16 bases between. This CDR3 is built from 13 residues.

The rearrangement uses TRBV28 and TRBJ2-2; unclear D gene. CDR3 length: 12 amino acids. Germline CDR1 is MDHEN and CDR2 is SYDVKM. Trimming stripped 7 bases from V and 6 bases from J, with 9 bases between. The CDR3 nucleotides are TGTGCCAGCACCATAAAACCCGGGGAGCTGTTTTTT. Translated, it gives CASTIKPGELFF.

There are many counts of this clonotype. V gene TRBV12-3 or TRBV12-4 combines with J gene TRBJ2-3; D is ambiguous. The CDR3 runs to 14 residues. V lost 4 bases and J 0 bases, leaving 8 bases between the germline ends. The CDR3 DNA is TGTGCCAGCAGTTCGGATATTAGCACAGATACGCAGTATTTT. Amino acids: CASSSDISTDTQYF.

There are many counts of this clonotype. This chain's CDR3 is CASRRDTEAFF. CDR3 DNA sequence: TGTGCCAGCAGAAGGGACACTGAAGCTTTCTTT. The J gene is TRBJ1-1, the V gene TRBV6-5; D is ambiguous. The ends were cut back, 6 bases at V and 3 bases at J, with 5 bases in the middle. Looked up from germline, CDR1 is MNHEY and CDR2 is SVGAGI. This CDR3 is 11 amino acids long.

The rearrangement uses TRBV15 and TRBJ1-6; D possibly corresponds to TRBD1 (6 bases). V was shortened by 3 bases and J by 8 bases, with 11 bases between the two germline ends. The CDR3 contains 14 residues. Germline CDR1 and CDR2: LNHNV and YYDKDF (reference sequence). CDR3 bases: TGTGCCACCAGCAGTGGACAGCCTCATTCACCCCTCCACTTT. Protein: CATSSGQPHSPLHF.

Worth noting for this clonotype: A junction end diverges from the germline sequence, so it may reflect a read error. This chain connects TRBV12-3 or TRBV12-4 to TRBJ1-1; D unclear. CDR3 size: 12 residues. The CDR3, as DNA: TGTGCCAGCACTTTAGCCTACACTGAAGCTTTCTTT. Encoded protein: CASTLAYTEAFF.

The chain links TRBV5-1 to TRBJ2-5; a weak D match, TRBD2 (5 bases). V gave up 5 bases and J gave up 4 bases, with 12 bases separating them. Per germline, CDR1 SGHRS and CDR2 YFSETQ. This CDR3 has 13 residues. CDR3 DNA sequence: TGCGCCAGCAGTCGGACTCCCCCAGAGACCCAGTACTTC. Its protein is CASSRTPPETQYF.

There are a few counts of this clonotype. The genes are TRBV12-3 or TRBV12-4 and TRBJ2-1, with no clear D. Trimming left V 7 bases short and J 2 bases short, with 9 bases between. The CDR3 loop spans 13 amino acids. CDR3 in DNA: TGTGCCAGCAAGGTTGGAACCTACAATGAGCAGTTCTTC. Residues: CASKVGTYNEQFF.

Concerning this clonotype: This may come from a read error, since a much larger clone is one base off. The V gene is TRBV12-3 or TRBV12-4, the J gene TRBJ2-3; maybe TRBD2 (5 bases). The CDR3 length is 13 residues. CDR3 coding DNA: TGTGCCAGTACCGAGGGCGGAGAAGATACGCAGTCTTTT. The encoded protein is CASTEGGEDTQSF.

This rearrangement joins TRBV10-3 to TRBJ1-1; a weak D match, TRBD1 (5 bases). The germline V and J ends were trimmed by 0 bases and 7 bases, with 15 bases remaining between them. Germline CDR1 and CDR2: ENHRY and SYGVKD. This CDR3 contains 15 residues. The CDR3 nucleotides read TGTGCCATCAGTGAGTCGTGGGGGGGATTACTTGAAGCTTTCTTT. Protein: CAISESWGGLLEAFF.

There are a few counts of this clonotype. This chain joins TRBV27 and TRBJ2-1; maybe TRBD2 (6 bases). CDR3 length: 15 residues. Trimming took 6 bases from V and 2 from J, leaving 14 bases between them. Germline V lookup: CDR1 MNHEY, CDR2 SMNVEV (reference sequence). In DNA, the CDR3 is TGTGCCAGCAGCCCCGGAAGGGAGGCCTACAATGAGCAGTTCTTC. It yields the protein CASSPGREAYNEQFF.

Comments on this clonotype: At one boundary the junction diverges from the germline segment, which might be a read error. The chain links TRBV6-1 to TRBJ1-6; no clear D gene. Germline V CDR1 and CDR2: MNHNS, SASEGT. The CDR3 is 12 amino acids. CDR3 coding DNA: TGTGCCAGCACTGAACCCCCCGGGCCCCTCCACTTT. This codes for CASTEPPGPLHF.

This clonotype was seen a few times. The chain uses TRBV12-3 or TRBV12-4 and TRBJ1-5, with D hard to call. CDR3 length equals 14 residues. Trimming left V 6 bases short and J 3 bases short, with 12 bases between. The CDR3 loop reads CASSPWGSNQPQHF. CDR3 coding DNA: TGTGCCAGCAGCCCTTGGGGTTCCAATCAGCCCCAGCATTTT.

This clonotype was seen at least ten times. The chain couples TRBV20-1 to TRBJ2-3; TRBD2 agrees at 7 bases. Germline-derived CDR1 and CDR2 are DFQATT and SNEGSKA (reference sequence). The V gene end was trimmed by 6 bases and the J gene end by 0 bases; junction bases not matched to a gene: 12. CDR3 length: 16 residues. The chain's CDR3 is CSAPDKASGSTDTQYF. The CDR3 nucleotides read TGCAGTGCCCCGGACAAAGCTAGCGGTAGCACAGATACGCAGTATTTT.

Only a few counts were recorded for this clonotype. J is TRBJ2-2 and V is TRBV5-1, with 7 bases fitting TRBD1. The trim removed 1 base at V and 3 bases at J, leaving 3 bases unmatched. This CDR3 has 15 amino acids. Germline values: CDR1 SGHRS, CDR2 YFSETQ. The CDR3, as DNA: TGCGCCAGCAGCTTGTTAGGGGGCGACACCGGGGAGCTGTTTTTT. Translating gives CASSLLGGDTGELFF.

The chain carries TRBV29-1 and TRBJ1-2; 9 positions agree with TRBD1. Germline CDR1 SQVTM, CDR2 ANQGSEA. Losses at the gene ends were 0 bases for V and 6 bases for J; bases not matched to a gene: 2. The CDR3 spans 13 residues. The CDR3, as DNA: TGCAGCGTTGAAGATTGGACAGGGGATGGCTACACCTTC. It specifies CSVEDWTGDGYTF.

In this sample, this clonotype turned up a few times. J is TRBJ2-4 and V is TRBV4-3, with 8 nucleotides matching TRBD1. The V and J ends lost 0 bases and 13 bases, in that order; junction bases with no gene match: 5. Germline V gene sequence: CDR1 LGHNA, CDR2 YSLEER. This CDR3 is 13 amino acids long. CDR3 sequence reads: CASSQDRDRLQYF. CDR3 coding DNA: TGCGCCAGCAGCCAAGATAGGGACAGGCTACAGTACTTC.

This clonotype was counted ten times or more. The chain recombines TRBV12-3 or TRBV12-4 with TRBJ2-2, with 8 bases lining up with TRBD2. CDR3 length equals 15 residues. V was clipped by 8 bases and J by 3 bases; unmatched bases: 8. CDR3 sequence reads: CASSRRAGDTGELFF. DNA for the CDR3: TGTGCCAGCTCTAGAAGAGCGGGGGACACCGGGGAGCTGTTTTTT.

This clonotype was detected many times. The chain couples TRBV7-3 to TRBJ2-1; D unresolved. Germline V lookup: CDR1 SGHTA, CDR2 FQGTGA. Trimming left V 2 bases short and J 5 bases short, with 10 bases between. CDR3 length equals 14 residues. CDR3 in amino acids: CASSLGPNNNEQFF. CDR3 DNA sequence: TGTGCCAGCAGCTTAGGCCCCAACAACAATGAGCAGTTCTTC.

In its sample, this clonotype was seen a few times. This chain links TRBV11-2 with TRBJ1-1, with D perhaps TRBD1 (5 bases). The CDR3 sequence is 14 residues long. The ends were cut back, 4 bases at V and 5 bases at J, with 14 bases in the middle. CDR1 and CDR2 from the germline V gene are SGHAT and FQNNGV. The CDR3 nucleotides are TGTGCCAGCAGCTGGAGGGGCGGGGGTACTGAAGCTTTCTTT. It specifies CASSWRGGGTEAFF.

With regard to this clonotype: A much larger clonotype is one base distant, so this may be a read error. The conserved phenylalanine or tryptophan normally closing the CDR3 is absent here, so this likely arose from a read error. This sequence joins TRBV20-1 and TRBJ2-3, with a possible D match to TRBD2 (5 bases). CDR1 is DFQATT and CDR2 is SNEGSKA in the germline V gene (reference sequence). CDR3 length: 15 residues. Trimming removed 3 bases from V and 2 bases from J, with 15 bases in between. DNA of the CDR3: TGCAGTGCTAGCGCCCCGAGACTATCCACAGATACGCAGTATGTT. Protein sequence: CSASAPRLSTDTQYV.

The rearrangement uses TRBV4-3 and TRBJ2-5; either TRBD1 or TRBD2 may fit D (5 bases each). The CDR3 runs to 14 residues. Germline V CDR1 and CDR2: LGHNA, YSLEER. Trimming pared 1 base from V and 1 base from J, leaving 7 bases between. The CDR3 is CASSQGGFQETQYF. The CDR3 DNA reads as TGCGCCAGCAGCCAAGGGGGGTTCCAAGAGACCCAGTACTTC.